These 21 T cell receptor beta chains share one sample of origin, sequenced in a study of cytomegalovirus exposure and HLA in healthy donors. The PCR was carried out with 60 Vbeta primers and 13 Jbeta primers. Repertoires were generated with immunoSEQ multiplex PCR, while TCRdb's copy carries only in-frame clones and drops some. Seen here are some 150,000 clones, roughly 74% observed once, and the top ten hold roughly 2.8%. The sample was PBMCs. The receptors come from a man younger than 30 in good health and CMV-seronegative.

The chain is built from TRBV6-5 and TRBJ2-5; D is possibly TRBD1 (6 bases). The CDR3 extends over 16 amino acids. Germline V CDR1 and CDR2: MNHEY, SVGAGI. V shed 0 bases and J shed 3 bases, with 14 bases lying between them. CDR3 bases: TGTGCCAGCAGTTACTCTGGACAGAACTGGGAAGAGACCCAGTACTTC. This gives the protein CASSYSGQNWEETQYF.

This clone was detected once. Its ends do not fully match the called genes, so a read error is possible. V is TRBV19 and J is TRBJ2-6; D may be TRBD1 (5 bases). The CDR3 totals 17 residues. CDR1 and CDR2 from the germline V gene are LNHDA and SQIVND (reference sequence). Written as DNA, the CDR3 is TGTGCCAGTAGTATAGCTTACGGGCTAAGTGGGGCCAACGGCCTGACTTTC. Translation: CASSIAYGLSGANGLTF.

The V gene is TRBV5-4, the J gene TRBJ2-3; TRBD2 matches 12 bases. The CDR3 consists of 15 residues. Germline trimming cut 5 bases from V and 5 bases from J; bases unmatched to any gene: 6. Per the germline V gene, CDR1 is SGHNT and CDR2 is YYREEE (reference sequence). The CDR3 nucleotides are TGTGCCAGCAGGGAGGGACTAGCGGGTCGAGATACGCAGTATTTT. Its translation is CASREGLAGRDTQYF.

The gene calls are TRBV7-8 and TRBJ1-1; D is uncertain. The CDR3 spans 13 residues. V dropped 5 bases and J dropped 1 base, with 8 bases sitting between them. CDR1 and CDR2 (germline): SGHVS, FQNEAQ. The CDR3: CASSVQRNTEAFF. CDR3 bases: TGTGCCAGCAGCGTACAGAGGAACACTGAAGCTTTCTTT.

The J gene is TRBJ1-1, the V gene TRBV23-1; D unclear. TRBV23-1 is marked as an open reading frame, function uncertain. V lost 2 bases and J lost 0, with 10 bases in between. The CDR3 runs to 15 residues. The CDR3 protein is CASSQAPEVNTEAFF. The CDR3, as DNA: TGCGCCAGCAGTCAAGCCCCGGAGGTGAACACTGAAGCTTTCTTT.

The rearrangement uses TRBV9 and TRBJ1-1, with unresolved D. The CDR3 runs to 14 residues. Germline V gene data show CDR1 as SGDLS and CDR2 as YYNGEE. The V end was cut by 1 base, the J end by 1 base, with 8 bases between. The CDR3 spells CASSVTTGNTEAFF. For the CDR3, the DNA is TGTGCCAGCAGCGTAACGACGGGGAACACTGAAGCTTTCTTT.

V is TRBV9 and J is TRBJ2-7; 15 bases agree with TRBD2. The ends lost 4 bases at V and 2 bases at J; junction bases unmatched: 7. The CDR3 runs 17 residues. CDR1 is SGDLS, CDR2 YYNGEE, per germline. CDR3 amino acids: CASSQGLAGGLPYEQYF. CDR3 DNA sequence: TGTGCCAGCAGCCAGGGACTAGCGGGGGGCCTTCCCTACGAGCAGTACTTC.

V gene TRBV5-6 combines with J gene TRBJ2-3; 7 bases map to TRBD2. Germline loops: CDR1 SGHDT, CDR2 YYEEEE. V dropped 3 bases and J dropped 3; count of bases not matched to a gene: 7. There are 15 residues in the CDR3. CDR3 DNA: TGTGCCAGCAGCTACGACACCGGGAGGACAGATACGCAGTATTTT. Translation: CASSYDTGRTDTQYF.

The gene calls are TRBV4-2 and TRBJ1-4, with 9 bases that match TRBD1. This CDR3 has 15 residues. Germline CDR1 LGHNA, CDR2 YNFKEQ. V gave up 0 bases and J gave up 8 bases; unmatched junction bases: 4. The CDR3 nucleotides are TGTGCCAGCAGCCAAGACATAACAGGGGGCGAAAAACTGTTTTTT. This gives the protein CASSQDITGGEKLFF.

The V gene is TRBV7-3, the J gene TRBJ1-6; TRBD1 aligns across 8 bases. This CDR3 contains 13 residues. Germline values: CDR1 SGHTA, CDR2 FQGTGA. The junction had 7 bases not matched to a gene; V was cut back by 10 bases and J by 8 bases. The CDR3 region is CANGGQAYSPLHF. CDR3 bases: TGTGCCAACGGGGGACAGGCTTATTCACCCCTCCACTTT.

The CDR3: CASSGGGTEAFF. CDR3 DNA: TGTGCCAGCAGCGGGGGGGGCACTGAAGCTTTCTTT. The genes are TRBV5-6 and TRBJ1-1, with D maybe TRBD1 (5 bases). This CDR3 is built from 12 residues. The germline V gene encodes CDR1 SGHDT and CDR2 YYEEEE. Trimming stripped 4 bases from V and 4 bases from J, with 8 bases between.

This clone was seen a handful of times. This sequence joins TRBV5-1 and TRBJ2-7, with D possibly being TRBD1 (5 bases). V dropped 5 bases and J dropped 1 base, with 10 bases sitting between them. Germline V gives CDR1 SGHRS, CDR2 YFSETQ. There are 13 residues in the CDR3. CDR3 sequence: CASSPDSSYEQYF. CDR3 DNA: TGCGCCAGCAGTCCCGACAGTTCCTACGAGCAGTACTTC.

The chain carries TRBV6-5 and TRBJ2-1; D is perhaps TRBD1 (8 bases). V lost 5 bases, J lost 3 bases, and 14 bases lay in between. Germline V lookup: CDR1 MNHEY, CDR2 SVGAGI. This CDR3 is 15 amino acids long. Here the CDR3 DNA reads TGTGCCAGCAGTACAAACAGGGGGGGCTACAATGAGCAGTTCTTC. Translating gives CASSTNRGGYNEQFF.

The V and J genes are TRBV5-6 and TRBJ2-7; D might be TRBD2 (5 bases). V dropped 6 bases and J dropped 3 bases, with 19 bases sitting between them. Germline CDR1 reads SGHDT; CDR2 reads YYEEEE. This CDR3 spans 15 amino acids. DNA of the CDR3: TGTGCCAGCACCCTTGCTGGGTCTGGAGGCTACGAGCAGTACGTC. Translated, it gives CASTLAGSGGYEQYV.

CDR3 in amino acids: CASSRGQGRIQYF. Written as DNA, the CDR3 is TGTGCCAGCAGCCGTGGACAGGGGCGCATTCAGTACTTC. The V and J genes are TRBV7-2 and TRBJ2-4; 9 bases match TRBD1. The CDR3 is 13 amino acids. CDR1 is SGHTA, CDR2 FQGNSA, per germline. Trimming cost V 5 bases and J 9 bases; bases outside gene matches: 5. Together with reference TRBV7-2 and TRBJ2-4, the CDR3 gives the full variable domain: GAGVSQSPSNKVTEKGKDVELRCDPISGHTALYWYRQSLGQGLEFLIYFQGNSAPDKSGLPSDRFSAERTGGSVSTLTIQRTQQEDSAVYLCASSRGQGRIQYFGAGTRLSVL.

The chain employs TRBV7-2 and TRBJ2-1; 11 bases map to TRBD2. The trim removed 1 base at V and 4 bases at J, leaving 6 bases unmatched. The CDR3 extends over 17 amino acids. The germline V gene has CDR1 SGHTA and CDR2 FQGNSA. The CDR3 reads CASSLEASGGHYNEQFF. As DNA, the CDR3 is TGTGCCAGCAGCTTAGAGGCTAGCGGGGGGCATTACAATGAGCAGTTCTTC. Full variable domain (rest looked up from reference TRBV7-2 and TRBJ2-1): GAGVSQSPSNKVTEKGKDVELRCDPISGHTALYWYRQSLGQGLEFLIYFQGNSAPDKSGLPSDRFSAERTGGSVSTLTIQRTQQEDSAVYLCASSLEASGGHYNEQFFGPGTRLTVL.

The CDR3 bases are TGCGCCAGCAGCCCCGGGACAGAATTCTATGGCTACACCTTC. Encoded protein: CASSPGTEFYGYTF. The rearrangement uses TRBV10-1 and TRBJ1-2; 7 nucleotides align to TRBD1. Germline lookup yields CDR1 WNHNN and CDR2 SYGVQD (reference sequence). With V trimmed by 6 bases and J by 4 bases, 8 bases remained unmatched. This CDR3 region has 14 residues.

This chain uses TRBV6-6 with TRBJ1-3, with D unclear. This CDR3 spans 15 amino acids. V was pared by 6 bases and J by 0 bases, with 12 bases between. The V gene's germline CDR1 is MNHNY and CDR2 SVGAGI (reference sequence). CDR3 coding DNA: TGTGCCAGCAGCCACGGACTGCGCTCTGGAAACACCATATATTTT. Protein sequence: CASSHGLRSGNTIYF.

This clone was observed a handful of times. The rearrangement uses TRBV4-2 and TRBJ2-4, with 8 nucleotides matching TRBD1. The V gene's germline CDR1 is LGHNA and CDR2 YNFKEQ. With V trimmed by 4 bases and J by 8 bases, 16 bases remained unmatched. The CDR3 totals 17 residues. The CDR3 reads CASSRWEAGGASDIQYF. In DNA, the CDR3 is TGTGCCAGCAGCCGATGGGAGGCAGGGGGCGCTTCGGACATTCAGTACTTC.

Only one count was recorded for this clone. The chain combines TRBV7-8 with TRBJ2-1; a weak D match, TRBD2 (5 bases). The CDR3 has 16 amino acids. Germline V gene lookup returns CDR1 SGHVS and CDR2 FQNEAQ. The ends were cut back, 2 bases at V and 0 bases at J, with 11 bases in the middle. CDR3 DNA: TGTGCCAGCAGCTTAACCGGGGTACCCTCCTACAATGAGCAGTTCTTC. Translation gives CASSLTGVPSYNEQFF.

Here the CDR3 DNA reads TGTGCCAGCACTCCGCGGAGTACGGACAGTCAGTACTTC. Protein sequence: CASTPRSTDSQYF. The gene calls are TRBV2 and TRBJ2-4; maybe TRBD1 (6 bases). The CDR3 has 13 amino acids. Germline V gene sequence: CDR1 SNHLY, CDR2 FYNNEI. V lost 7 bases to trimming and J lost 12 bases, with 19 bases between them.